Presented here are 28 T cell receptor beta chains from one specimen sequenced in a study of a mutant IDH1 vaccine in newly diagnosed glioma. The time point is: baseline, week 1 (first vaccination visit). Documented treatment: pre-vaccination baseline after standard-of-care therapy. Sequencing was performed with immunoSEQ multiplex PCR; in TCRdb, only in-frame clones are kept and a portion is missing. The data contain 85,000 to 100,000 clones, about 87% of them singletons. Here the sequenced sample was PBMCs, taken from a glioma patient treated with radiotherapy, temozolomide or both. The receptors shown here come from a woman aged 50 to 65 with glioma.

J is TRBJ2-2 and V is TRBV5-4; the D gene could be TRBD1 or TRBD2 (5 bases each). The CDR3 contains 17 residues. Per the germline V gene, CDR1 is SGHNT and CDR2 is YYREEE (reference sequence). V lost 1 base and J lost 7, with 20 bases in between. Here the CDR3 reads CASSLPTAGPAGGELFF. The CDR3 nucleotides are TGTGCCAGCAGCTTGCCGACAGCAGGTCCCGCGGGCGGGGAGCTGTTTTTT.

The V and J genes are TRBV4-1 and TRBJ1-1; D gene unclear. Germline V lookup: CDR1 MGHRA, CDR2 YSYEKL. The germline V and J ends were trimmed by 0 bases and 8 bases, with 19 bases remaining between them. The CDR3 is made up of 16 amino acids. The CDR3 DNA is TGCGCCAGCAGCCAAGATAGACGGGAAGTGAGCATAGAAGCTTTCTTT. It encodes CASSQDRREVSIEAFF.

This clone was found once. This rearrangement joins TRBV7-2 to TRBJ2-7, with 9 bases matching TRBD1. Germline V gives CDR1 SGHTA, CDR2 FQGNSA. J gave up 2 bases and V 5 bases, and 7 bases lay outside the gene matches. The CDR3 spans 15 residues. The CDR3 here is CASSQQTGGTYEQYF. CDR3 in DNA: TGTGCCAGCAGCCAACAGACAGGGGGGACCTACGAGCAGTACTTC.

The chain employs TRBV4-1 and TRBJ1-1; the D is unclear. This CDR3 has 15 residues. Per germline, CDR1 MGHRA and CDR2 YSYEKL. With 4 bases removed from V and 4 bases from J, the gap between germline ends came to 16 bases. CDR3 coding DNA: TGCGCCAGCAGCCTCGGCCGGGGAATGGGCACTGAAGCTTTCTTT. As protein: CASSLGRGMGTEAFF.

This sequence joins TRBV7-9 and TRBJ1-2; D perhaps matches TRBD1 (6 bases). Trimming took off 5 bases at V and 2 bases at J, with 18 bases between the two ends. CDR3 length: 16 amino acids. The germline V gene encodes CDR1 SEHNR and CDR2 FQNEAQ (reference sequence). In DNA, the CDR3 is TGTGCCAGCAGCCGCGCGGGGGGCAGGGGCAACTATGGCTACACCTTC. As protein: CASSRAGGRGNYGYTF.

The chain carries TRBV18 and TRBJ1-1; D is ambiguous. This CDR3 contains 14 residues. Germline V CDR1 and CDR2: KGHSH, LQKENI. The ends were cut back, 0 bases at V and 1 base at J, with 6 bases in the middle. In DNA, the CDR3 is TGTGCCAGCTCACCACCGGTTCAGAACACTGAAGCTTTCTTT. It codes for CASSPPVQNTEAFF.

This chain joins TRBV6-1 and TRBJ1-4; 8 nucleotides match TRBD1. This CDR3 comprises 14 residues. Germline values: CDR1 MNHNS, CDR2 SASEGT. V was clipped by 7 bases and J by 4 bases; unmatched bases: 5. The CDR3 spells CASNWDRLNEKLFF. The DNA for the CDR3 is TGTGCCAGCAATTGGGACAGGCTTAATGAAAAACTGTTTTTT.

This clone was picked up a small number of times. CDR3 bases: TGTGCCAGCAGTTTAGGAATGCGGGGGTTCGGTTACGGCTACACCTTC. This encodes CASSLGMRGFGYGYTF. The chain couples TRBV28 to TRBJ1-2; the D gene is possibly TRBD1 (5 bases). Trimming pared 2 bases from V and 8 bases from J, leaving 21 bases between. This CDR3 region has 16 residues. The germline gives CDR1 MDHEN, CDR2 SYDVKM.

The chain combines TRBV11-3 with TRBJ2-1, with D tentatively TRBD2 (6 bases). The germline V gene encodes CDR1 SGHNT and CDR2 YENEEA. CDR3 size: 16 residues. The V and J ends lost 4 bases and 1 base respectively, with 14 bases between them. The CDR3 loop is CASSSTGGASYNEQFF. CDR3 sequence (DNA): TGTGCCAGCAGCTCCACCGGCGGGGCTTCCTACAATGAGCAGTTCTTC.

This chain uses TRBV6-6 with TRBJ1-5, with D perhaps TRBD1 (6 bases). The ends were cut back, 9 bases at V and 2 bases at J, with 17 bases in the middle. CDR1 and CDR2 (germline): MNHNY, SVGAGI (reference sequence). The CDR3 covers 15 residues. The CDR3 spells CASLGRGTGNQPQHF. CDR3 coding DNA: TGTGCCAGTTTGGGGAGGGGGACGGGCAATCAGCCCCAGCATTTT.

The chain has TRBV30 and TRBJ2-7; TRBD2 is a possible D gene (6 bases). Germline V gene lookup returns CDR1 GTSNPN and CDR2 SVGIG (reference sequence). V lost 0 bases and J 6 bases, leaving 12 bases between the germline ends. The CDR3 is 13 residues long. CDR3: CAWSVLVTSEQYF. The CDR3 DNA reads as TGTGCCTGGAGTGTACTAGTGACTAGCGAGCAGTACTTC.

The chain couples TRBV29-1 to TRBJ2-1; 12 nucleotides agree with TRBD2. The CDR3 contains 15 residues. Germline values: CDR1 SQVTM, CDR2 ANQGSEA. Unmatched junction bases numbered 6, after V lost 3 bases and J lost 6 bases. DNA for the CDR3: TGCAGCGTTGAGCCCGGACTAGCGGGACCCAATGAGCAGTTCTTC. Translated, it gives CSVEPGLAGPNEQFF.

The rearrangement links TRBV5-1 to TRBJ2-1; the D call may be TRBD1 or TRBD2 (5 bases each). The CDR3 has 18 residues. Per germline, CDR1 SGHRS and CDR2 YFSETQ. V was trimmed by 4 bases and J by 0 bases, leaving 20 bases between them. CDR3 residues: CASSNSGPAILSYNEQFF. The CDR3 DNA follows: TGCGCCAGCAGCAACTCGGGACCAGCCATTCTCTCCTACAATGAGCAGTTCTTC.

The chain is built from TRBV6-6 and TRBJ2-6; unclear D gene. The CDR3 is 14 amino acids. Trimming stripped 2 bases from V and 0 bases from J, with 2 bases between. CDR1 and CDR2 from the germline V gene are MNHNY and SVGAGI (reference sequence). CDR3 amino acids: CASSYTSGANVLTF. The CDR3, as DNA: TGTGCCAGCAGTTACACCTCTGGGGCCAACGTCCTGACTTTC.

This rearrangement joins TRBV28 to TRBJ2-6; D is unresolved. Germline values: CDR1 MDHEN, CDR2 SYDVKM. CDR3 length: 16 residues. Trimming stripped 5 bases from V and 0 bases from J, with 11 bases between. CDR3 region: CASSTTPHSGANVLTF. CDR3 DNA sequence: TGTGCCAGCAGTACTACCCCCCACTCTGGGGCCAACGTCCTGACTTTC.

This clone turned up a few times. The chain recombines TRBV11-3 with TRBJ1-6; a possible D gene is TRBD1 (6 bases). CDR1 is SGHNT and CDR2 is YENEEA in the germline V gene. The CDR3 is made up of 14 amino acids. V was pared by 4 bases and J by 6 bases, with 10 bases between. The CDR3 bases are TGTGCCAGCAGCTCACAGGGCAGTAATTCACCCCTCCACTTT. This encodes CASSSQGSNSPLHF.

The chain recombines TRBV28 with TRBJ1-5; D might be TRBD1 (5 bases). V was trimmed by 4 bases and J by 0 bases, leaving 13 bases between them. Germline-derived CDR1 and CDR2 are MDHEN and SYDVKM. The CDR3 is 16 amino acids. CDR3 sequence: CASSSPGRYSNQPQHF. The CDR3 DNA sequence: TGTGCCAGCAGTTCCCCGGGACGGTATAGCAATCAGCCCCAGCATTTT.

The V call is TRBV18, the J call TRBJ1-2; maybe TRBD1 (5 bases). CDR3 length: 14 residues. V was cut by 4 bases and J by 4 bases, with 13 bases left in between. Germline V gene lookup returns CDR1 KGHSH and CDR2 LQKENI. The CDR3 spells CASSLRQTIYGYTF. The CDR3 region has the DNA TGTGCCAGCTCACTAAGACAGACAATCTATGGCTACACCTTC.

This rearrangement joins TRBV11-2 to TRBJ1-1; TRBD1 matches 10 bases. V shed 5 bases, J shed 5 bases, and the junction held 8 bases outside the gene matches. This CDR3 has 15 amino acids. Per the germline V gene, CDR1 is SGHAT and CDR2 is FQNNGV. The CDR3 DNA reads TGTGCCAGCAGCAGGGACAGGGGCTCGGGGACTGAAGCTTTCTTT. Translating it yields CASSRDRGSGTEAFF.

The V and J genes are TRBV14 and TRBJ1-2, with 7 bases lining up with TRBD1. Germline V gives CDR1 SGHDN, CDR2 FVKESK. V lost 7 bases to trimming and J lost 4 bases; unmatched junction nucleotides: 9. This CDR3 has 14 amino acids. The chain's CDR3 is CASTPGQNLYGYTF. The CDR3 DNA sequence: TGTGCCAGCACCCCGGGACAGAACCTCTATGGCTACACCTTC.

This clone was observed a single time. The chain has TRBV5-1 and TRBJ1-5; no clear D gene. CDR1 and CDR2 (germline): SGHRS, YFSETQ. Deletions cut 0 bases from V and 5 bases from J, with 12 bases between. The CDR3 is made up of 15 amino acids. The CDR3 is CASSLGSGGDQPQHF. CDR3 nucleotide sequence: TGCGCCAGCAGCTTGGGGAGCGGAGGAGATCAGCCCCAGCATTTT.

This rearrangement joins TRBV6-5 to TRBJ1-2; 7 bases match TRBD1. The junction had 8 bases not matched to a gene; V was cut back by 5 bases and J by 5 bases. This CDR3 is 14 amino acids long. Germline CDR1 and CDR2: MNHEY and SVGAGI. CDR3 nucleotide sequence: TGTGCCAGCAGTCTTCGACAGGGTGGTTATGGCTACACCTTC. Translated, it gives CASSLRQGGYGYTF.

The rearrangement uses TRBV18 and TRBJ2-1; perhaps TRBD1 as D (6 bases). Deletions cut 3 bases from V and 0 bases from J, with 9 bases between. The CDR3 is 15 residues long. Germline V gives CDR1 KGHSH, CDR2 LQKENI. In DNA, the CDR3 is TGTGCCAGCTCACCCGACAGGAGCTCCTACAATGAGCAGTTCTTC. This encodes CASSPDRSSYNEQFF. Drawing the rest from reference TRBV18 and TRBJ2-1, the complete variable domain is NAGVMQNPRHLVRRRGQEARLRCSPMKGHSHVYWYRQLPEEGLKFMVYLQKENIIDESGMPKERFSAEFPKEGPSILRIQQVVRGDSAAYFCASSPDRSSYNEQFFGPGTRLTVL.

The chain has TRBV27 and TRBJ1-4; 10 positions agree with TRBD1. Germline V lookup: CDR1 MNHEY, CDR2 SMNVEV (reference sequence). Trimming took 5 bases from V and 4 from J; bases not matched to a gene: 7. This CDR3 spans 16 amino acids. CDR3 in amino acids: CASSRQGARDNEKLFF. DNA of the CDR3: TGTGCCAGCAGTCGACAGGGGGCGCGGGATAATGAAAAACTGTTTTTT. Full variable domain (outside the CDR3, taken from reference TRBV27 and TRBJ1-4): EAQVTQNPRYLITVTGKKLTVTCSQNMNHEYMSWYRQDPGLGLRQIYYSMNVEVTDKGDVPEGYKVSRKEKRNFPLILESPSPNQTSLYFCASSRQGARDNEKLFFGSGTQLSVL.

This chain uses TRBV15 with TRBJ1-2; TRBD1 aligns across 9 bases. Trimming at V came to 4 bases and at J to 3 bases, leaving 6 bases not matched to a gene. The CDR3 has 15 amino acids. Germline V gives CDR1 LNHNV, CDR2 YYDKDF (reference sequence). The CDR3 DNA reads TGTGCCACCAGCACCCCGGGACAGGGTGACTATGGCTACACCTTC. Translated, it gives CATSTPGQGDYGYTF.

This CDR3 is CASTKSGSGYNEQFF. CDR3 bases: TGTGCCAGCACCAAGAGCGGGAGTGGTTACAATGAGCAGTTCTTC. This chain uses TRBV11-2 with TRBJ2-1; TRBD2 aligns across 8 bases. The CDR3 consists of 15 residues. Germline values: CDR1 SGHAT, CDR2 FQNNGV. The junction had 9 bases not matched to a gene; V was cut back by 7 bases and J by 4 bases. Using reference TRBV11-2 and TRBJ2-1 for the parts outside the CDR3, the full variable domain is EAGVAQSPRYKIIEKRQSVAFWCNPISGHATLYWYQQILGQGPKLLIQFQNNGVVDDSQLPKDRFSAERLKGVDSTLKIQPAKLEDSAVYLCASTKSGSGYNEQFFGPGTRLTVL.

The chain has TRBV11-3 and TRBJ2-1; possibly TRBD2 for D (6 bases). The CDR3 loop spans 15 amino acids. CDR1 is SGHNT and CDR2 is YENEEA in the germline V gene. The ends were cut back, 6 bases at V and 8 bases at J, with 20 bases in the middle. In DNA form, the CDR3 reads TGTGCCAGCAGTAGCACTAGCAGCAGAGTCCATGAGCAGTTCTTC. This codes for CASSSTSSRVHEQFF.

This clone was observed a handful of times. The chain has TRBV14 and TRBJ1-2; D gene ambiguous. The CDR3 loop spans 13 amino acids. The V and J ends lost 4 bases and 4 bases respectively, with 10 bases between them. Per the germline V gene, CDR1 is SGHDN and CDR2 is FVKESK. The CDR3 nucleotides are TGTGCCAGCAGCCCTCTCGGGTCCTATGGCTACACCTTC. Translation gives CASSPLGSYGYTF.